This T cell receptor (beta chain) was recorded in a study of metastatic and nonmetastatic thyroid tumors. Study as a whole: Repertoire comparisons spanned blood and tumor or nodule tissue from malignant and benign thyroid patients.

Patients were all untreated before their thyroid surgery. As handled by the study authors: It was from CDR3 differences across clinicopathological groups that a distant-metastasis classifier for papillary thyroid cancer was built. TCRdb re-called the PCR reads via MiXCR. The V and J calls reflect TCRdb's pipeline rather than the authors' work. The sample shows 15,000 to 20,000 clones, over 10% of them seen only once. From germline, CDR1 is SQVTM and CDR2 ANQGSEA. V lost 6 bases to trimming and J lost 3 bases, with 7 bases between them. The CDR3 extends over 11 amino acids. This clone appeared many times. Its specificity is not known. Overall study results and limits: As reported, TCR beta diversity in blood and tumor was significantly higher in malignant thyroid tumors than in benign nodules.

Sequenced material: blood. V is TRBV29-1 and J is TRBJ2-3; D not certain. The source of this sequence is a female donor with papillary thyroid cancer or a benign thyroid nodule (not recorded which). Some clones in this sample may be carry-over from other donors' samples. CDR3 in amino acids: CSVIETDTQYF. The CDR3 nucleotides read TGCAGCGTGATAGAAACAGATACGCAGTATTTT.